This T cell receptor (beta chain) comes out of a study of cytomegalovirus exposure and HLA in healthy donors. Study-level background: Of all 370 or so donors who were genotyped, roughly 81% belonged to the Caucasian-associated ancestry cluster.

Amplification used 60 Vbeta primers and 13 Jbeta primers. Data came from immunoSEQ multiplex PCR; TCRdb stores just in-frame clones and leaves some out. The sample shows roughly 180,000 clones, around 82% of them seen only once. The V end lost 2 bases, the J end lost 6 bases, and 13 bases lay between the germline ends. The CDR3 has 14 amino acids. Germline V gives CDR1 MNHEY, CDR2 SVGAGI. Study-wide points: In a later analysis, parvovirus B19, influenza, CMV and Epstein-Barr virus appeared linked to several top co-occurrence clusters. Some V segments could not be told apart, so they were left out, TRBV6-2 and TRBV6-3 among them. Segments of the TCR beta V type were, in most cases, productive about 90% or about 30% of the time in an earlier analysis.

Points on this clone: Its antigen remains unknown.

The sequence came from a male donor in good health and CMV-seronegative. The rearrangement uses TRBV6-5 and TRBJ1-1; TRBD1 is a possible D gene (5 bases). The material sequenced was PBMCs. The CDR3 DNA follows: TGTGCCAGCAGTTACCGACAGTGGTTCGCTGAAGCTTTCTTT. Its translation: CASSYRQWFAEAFF.